These 26 T cell receptor beta chains came from one sample sequenced in a study of OX40 agonist ivuxolimab in advanced cancers. Clones were sequenced by immunoSEQ multiplex PCR, and TCRdb holds only the in-frame ones, with some missing. Here the sample spans tens of thousands of clones, about 87% being singletons. The sequences come from CD4+ or CD8+ T cells sorted from blood, collected in a trial of the OX40 agonist ivuxolimab. Receptor source: an adult with an advanced solid tumor such as melanoma, head and neck, liver or kidney cancer.

This sequence joins TRBV9 and TRBJ2-3; TRBD2 aligns across 11 bases. This CDR3 is 18 amino acids long. Germline V gives CDR1 SGDLS, CDR2 YYNGEE. Unmatched junction bases numbered 7, after V lost 0 bases and J lost 1 base. The CDR3 bases are TGTGCCAGCAGCGTAGGGGCTAGCGGGAGGCTCGGCACAGATACGCAGTATTTT. Translation gives CASSVGASGRLGTDTQYF. Supplemented by reference TRBV9 and TRBJ2-3, the full variable domain reads DSGVTQTPKHLITATGQRVTLRCSPRSGDLSVYWYQQSLDQGLQFLIQYYNGEERAKGNILERFSAQQFPDLHSELNLSSLELGDSALYFCASSVGASGRLGTDTQYFGPGTRLTVL.

The chain joins TRBV7-3 to TRBJ2-1; TRBD2 matches 8 bases. CDR1 SGHTA and CDR2 FQGTGA come from the germline V gene. The length of the CDR3 is 15 residues. V was pared by 5 bases and J by 6 bases, with 9 bases of the junction left unmatched. The CDR3 protein is CASSPTGGAFNEQFF. DNA for the CDR3: TGTGCCAGCAGCCCCACGGGGGGGGCTTTCAATGAGCAGTTCTTC.

This sequence joins TRBV27 and TRBJ1-5; TRBD1 is a possible D gene (6 bases). The CDR3 has 14 amino acids. Trimming left V 6 bases short and J 2 bases short, with 11 bases between. CDR1 MNHEY and CDR2 SMNVEV come from the germline V gene (reference sequence). CDR3 region: CASRPGVGNQPQHF. CDR3 nucleotides: TGTGCCAGCAGGCCAGGGGTTGGCAATCAGCCCCAGCATTTT.

This sequence joins TRBV6-5 and TRBJ1-2, with 7 nucleotides matching TRBD1. This CDR3 comprises 14 residues. CDR1 is MNHEY and CDR2 is SVGAGI in the germline V gene. V dropped 2 bases and J dropped 6; count of bases not matched to a gene: 6. In DNA form, the CDR3 reads TGTGCCAGCAGTTACGGAGACAGGGAAGATGGCTACACCTTC. This encodes CASSYGDREDGYTF.

The chain combines TRBV5-1 with TRBJ2-1; possibly TRBD1 or TRBD2 for D (6 bases each). V gave up 4 bases and J gave up 0 bases, with 20 bases separating them. Germline values: CDR1 SGHRS, CDR2 YFSETQ. The CDR3 has 18 amino acids. The CDR3 here is CASSLDPGGGISYNEQFF. As DNA, the CDR3 is TGCGCCAGCAGCCTGGACCCTGGGGGCGGGATCTCCTACAATGAGCAGTTCTTC.

The V and J genes are TRBV4-1 and TRBJ1-2; perhaps TRBD1 as D (5 bases). The length of the CDR3 is 11 residues. With 7 bases removed from V and 7 bases from J, the gap between germline ends came to 10 bases. CDR1 MGHRA and CDR2 YSYEKL come from the germline V gene. The CDR3 spells CASTGSSGYTF. The CDR3 DNA follows: TGCGCCAGCACAGGGTCTAGTGGCTACACCTTC.

Here the CDR3 reads CASSFQGGSYEQYF. The CDR3 DNA sequence: TGCGCCAGCAGCTTTCAGGGGGGCTCCTACGAGCAGTACTTC. The chain carries TRBV5-1 and TRBJ2-7; the D gene is possibly TRBD1 (7 bases). This CDR3 is 14 amino acids long. Germline V gene lookup returns CDR1 SGHRS and CDR2 YFSETQ. V was trimmed by 2 bases and J by 0 bases, leaving 9 bases between them. The whole variable domain, remainder taken from reference TRBV5-1 and TRBJ2-7, is KAGVTQTPRYLIKTRGQQVTLSCSPISGHRSVSWYQQTPGQGLQFLFEYFSETQRNKGNFPGRFSGRQFSNSRSEMNVSTLELGDSALYLCASSFQGGSYEQYFGPGTRLTVT.

The chain couples TRBV7-2 to TRBJ2-5; D gene uncertain. Germline assignment: CDR1 SGHTA and CDR2 FQGNSA. V gave up 0 bases and J gave up 5 bases, with 10 bases separating them. This CDR3 has 14 residues. Here the CDR3 DNA reads TGTGCCAGCAGCTTAGCTGGCTCTCGGGAGACCCAGTACTTC. It specifies CASSLAGSRETQYF. Combining the CDR3 with reference TRBV7-2 and TRBJ2-5 gives the whole variable domain GAGVSQSPSNKVTEKGKDVELRCDPISGHTALYWYRQSLGQGLEFLIYFQGNSAPDKSGLPSDRFSAERTGGSVSTLTIQRTQQEDSAVYLCASSLAGSRETQYFGPGTRLLVL.

This chain uses TRBV27 with TRBJ2-2; D perhaps matches TRBD1 (6 bases). V was cut by 2 bases and J by 6 bases, with 13 bases left in between. Germline V gene lookup returns CDR1 MNHEY and CDR2 SMNVEV (reference sequence). The CDR3 contains 15 residues. The CDR3 spells CASSLSRGWAGELFF. CDR3 DNA: TGTGCCAGCAGTTTAAGCAGGGGTTGGGCCGGGGAGCTGTTTTTT.

The V and J genes are TRBV2 and TRBJ1-1; D remains unclear. There are 13 residues in the CDR3. Germline values: CDR1 SNHLY, CDR2 FYNNEI. Trimming shortened V by 7 bases and J by 4 bases, and 13 bases separated the two germline ends. The CDR3 DNA follows: TGTGCCAGCACGGGCCCTACCGGCACTGAAGCTTTCTTT. Protein sequence: CASTGPTGTEAFF. Together with reference TRBV2 and TRBJ1-1, the CDR3 gives the full variable domain: EPEVTQTPSHQVTQMGQEVILRCVPISNHLYFYWYRQILGQKVEFLVSFYNNEISEKSEIFDDQFSVERPDGSNFTLKIRSTKLEDSAMYFCASTGPTGTEAFFGQGTRLTVV.

The V call is TRBV7-2, the J call TRBJ2-5, with D tentatively TRBD2 (6 bases). The CDR3 totals 15 residues. Trimming took off 3 bases at V and 5 bases at J, with 16 bases between the two ends. In germline, CDR1 is SGHTA, CDR2 FQGNSA. CDR3 nucleotide sequence: TGTGCCAGCAGCTTTAGCGGAACCGCCGGGGAGACCCAGTACTTC. As protein: CASSFSGTAGETQYF.

The rearrangement uses TRBV7-9 and TRBJ1-1, with TRBD1 as a possible D gene (5 bases). This CDR3 has 14 residues. V lost 5 bases to trimming and J lost 1 base, with 11 bases between them. The V gene's germline CDR1 is SEHNR and CDR2 FQNEAQ (reference sequence). The CDR3 protein is CASSAGPPNTEAFF. As DNA, the CDR3 is TGTGCCAGCAGCGCAGGGCCCCCGAACACTGAAGCTTTCTTT.

This clone was seen a handful of times. The V gene is TRBV6-5, the J gene TRBJ1-1; D is perhaps TRBD1 (5 bases). Germline CDR1 reads MNHEY; CDR2 reads SVGAGI. The V gene lost 2 bases and the J gene lost 4 bases, with 8 bases spanning the gap. The CDR3 totals 13 residues. CDR3 DNA: TGTGCCAGCAGTTACGTGGGGACCACTGAAGCTTTCTTT. It yields the protein CASSYVGTTEAFF.

The V call is TRBV7-9, the J call TRBJ2-7; possibly TRBD2 for D (5 bases). The CDR3 totals 14 residues. V lost 3 bases and J 4 bases, leaving 13 bases between the germline ends. Germline V gives CDR1 SEHNR, CDR2 FQNEAQ (reference sequence). The CDR3 sequence is CASSFPTREYEQYF. CDR3 coding DNA: TGTGCCAGCAGCTTCCCCACTAGGGAGTACGAGCAGTACTTC. The entire variable domain, with the rest obtained from reference TRBV7-9 and TRBJ2-7, is as follows: DTGVSQNPRHKITKRGQNVTFRCDPISEHNRLYWYRQTLGQGPEFLTYFQNEAQLEKSRLLSDRFSAERPKGSFSTLEIQRTEQGDSAMYLCASSFPTREYEQYFGPGTRLTVT.

This chain joins TRBV4-1 and TRBJ1-2; D is possibly TRBD1 (6 bases). Germline CDR1 is MGHRA and CDR2 is YSYEKL. The CDR3 has 13 residues. V dropped 5 bases and J dropped 11 bases, with 18 bases sitting between them. The CDR3 loop reads CASSAGQNSPYTF. The CDR3 coding sequence is TGCGCCAGCAGCGCAGGACAGAACTCCCCTTACACCTTC.

V and J are TRBV6-1 and TRBJ2-7; a weak D match, TRBD1 (5 bases). CDR1 is MNHNS and CDR2 is SASEGT in the germline V gene. The CDR3 has 13 amino acids. V was cut by 5 bases and J by 0 bases, with 8 bases left in between. Here the CDR3 reads CASSPQVSYEQYF. The CDR3 region has the DNA TGTGCCAGCAGTCCACAGGTCTCCTACGAGCAGTACTTC.

V and J are TRBV27 and TRBJ1-1, with D unclear. Germline V gene data show CDR1 as MNHEY and CDR2 as SMNVEV (reference sequence). Trimming stripped 2 bases from V and 7 bases from J, with 5 bases between. The CDR3 has 11 amino acids. The CDR3 loop reads CASSLGDEAFF. As DNA, the CDR3 is TGTGCCAGCAGTTTAGGGGATGAAGCTTTCTTT.

The genes are TRBV7-7 and TRBJ2-3; D perhaps matches TRBD2 (5 bases). V lost 3 bases, J lost 4 bases, and 8 bases lay in between. This CDR3 spans 13 amino acids. Per the germline V gene, CDR1 is SSHAT and CDR2 is FNYEAQ (reference sequence). The CDR3, as DNA: TGTGCCAGCAGCTTCGGGGTAGCAGATACGCAGTATTTT. Amino acids: CASSFGVADTQYF.

The CDR3 loop is CASSIGTVNTEAFF. The CDR3, as DNA: TGTGCCAGCAGCATTGGGACAGTTAACACTGAAGCTTTCTTT. The chain recombines TRBV7-6 with TRBJ1-1; 7 nucleotides line up with TRBD1. CDR1 and CDR2 (germline): SGHVS, FNYEAQ. The CDR3 is 14 amino acids. After removal of 5 bases from V and 2 bases from J, the junction contained 5 bases not matched to a gene. Filled out from reference TRBV7-6 and TRBJ1-1, the complete variable domain reads GAGVSQSPRYKVTKRGQDVALRCDPISGHVSLYWYRQALGQGPEFLTYFNYEAQQDKSGLPNDRFSAERPEGSISTLTIQRTEQRDSAMYRCASSIGTVNTEAFFGQGTRLTVV.

This clone was counted a few times. The chain joins TRBV30 to TRBJ1-1; D gene uncertain. Germline V gene lookup returns CDR1 GTSNPN and CDR2 SVGIG (reference sequence). The germline V and J ends were trimmed by 0 bases and 4 bases, with 12 bases remaining between them. CDR3 length: 14 amino acids. In nucleotides, the CDR3 is TGTGCCTGGAGTGTCTCCGGGTTTGTCACTGAAGCTTTCTTT. This encodes CAWSVSGFVTEAFF.

The V gene is TRBV19, the J gene TRBJ2-2; D possibly uses TRBD1 or TRBD2 (5 bases each). Germline V gene sequence: CDR1 LNHDA, CDR2 SQIVND (reference sequence). V was pared by 5 bases and J by 0 bases, with 13 bases between. This CDR3 has 16 amino acids. In DNA, the CDR3 is TGTGCCAGTAGTCTATTAGGGACCGCGAACACCGGGGAGCTGTTTTTT. Its translation: CASSLLGTANTGELFF.

The J gene is TRBJ1-2, the V gene TRBV7-2; no clear D. V shed 5 bases and J shed 3 bases, with 22 bases lying between them. This CDR3 is built from 17 residues. Germline V CDR1 and CDR2: SGHTA, FQGNSA. The CDR3 DNA reads as TGTGCCAGCAGCGGGATGGAAGCGGGGATACATGACTATGGCTACACCTTC. It translates to CASSGMEAGIHDYGYTF.

The rearrangement links TRBV7-8 to TRBJ2-2; tentatively, D is TRBD1 or TRBD2 (5 bases each). CDR3 length: 15 amino acids. Germline V gene lookup returns CDR1 SGHVS and CDR2 FQNEAQ. V dropped 6 bases and J dropped 4 bases, with 15 bases sitting between them. The CDR3 nucleotides read TGTGCCAGCAGAAACGGGGCTAGCAGCACCGGGGAGCTGTTTTTT. Encoded protein: CASRNGASSTGELFF.

A single count supports this clone. V usage is TRBV7-9 and J usage is TRBJ2-5, with D perhaps TRBD2 (5 bases). The DNA end favors TRBJ2-7, so the J call may be wrong. Germline V gene lookup returns CDR1 SEHNR and CDR2 FQNEAQ (reference sequence). This CDR3 spans 14 amino acids. The CDR3 sequence: CASTAEGTSYEQYF. The CDR3, as DNA: TGTGCCAGCACCGCCGAGGGCACTTCCTACGAGCAGTACTTC.

The chain recombines TRBV13 with TRBJ1-3, with 7 bases identical to TRBD1. Germline CDR1 reads PRHDT; CDR2 reads FYEKMQ (reference sequence). The length of the CDR3 is 15 residues. The trim removed 5 bases at V and 2 bases at J, leaving 6 bases unmatched. The DNA for the CDR3 is TGTGCCAGCAGCAACGAGGGGGCAACTGGAAACACCATATATTTT. It translates to CASSNEGATGNTIYF. Filled out from reference TRBV13 and TRBJ1-3, the complete variable domain reads AAGVIQSPRHLIKEKRETATLKCYPIPRHDTVYWYQQGPGQDPQFLISFYEKMQSDKGSIPDRFSAQQFSDYHSELNMSSLELGDSALYFCASSNEGATGNTIYFGEGSWLTVV.

This CDR3 reads CASSLGISPYNEQFF. The CDR3 DNA reads TGTGCCAGCAGCTTAGGTATCTCACCCTACAATGAGCAGTTCTTC. The chain recombines TRBV13 with TRBJ2-1; D remains ambiguous. The V gene's germline CDR1 is PRHDT and CDR2 FYEKMQ (reference sequence). Trimming removed 0 bases from V and 2 bases from J, with 8 bases in between. The CDR3 totals 15 residues. The variable domain in full, completed from reference TRBV13 and TRBJ2-1, reads AAGVIQSPRHLIKEKRETATLKCYPIPRHDTVYWYQQGPGQDPQFLISFYEKMQSDKGSIPDRFSAQQFSDYHSELNMSSLELGDSALYFCASSLGISPYNEQFFGPGTRLTVL.